A selection of T cell receptor beta chains follows, all from one sample in a study of CD8 T cells in Susac syndrome. TCRdb analysed the immunoSEQ multiplex PCR reads with MiXCR anew, one entry per CDR3 protein. Counted here are about 180,000 distinct CDR3 sequences, almost 96% occurring once; the ten biggest clones make up about 0.093%. Sequencing input: CD4+ T cells from PBMCs. These receptors all stem from a human donor with multiple sclerosis. The CDR3 runs from the conserved cysteine through the conserved F or W. The listing skips clone size in some rows; elsewhere it reads once, few, many or a size class.

CDR3: CASSFLGQTQYF
size: -
V: TRBV7-3

CDR3: CASSLRMDEQFF
size: -
V: TRBV12-3/TRBV12-4

CDR3: CAWRTPSTDTQYF
size: -
V: TRBV30

CDR3: CASKGRFLIQYF
size: -
V: TRBV2

CDR3: CASSLTERYEQYF
size: -
V: TRBV5-1

CDR3: CASSPAGQLNTEAFF
size: -
V: TRBV3-1

CDR3: CASSQDSTDTQYF
size: few
V: TRBV18

CDR3: CASSPQGVRTGYTF
size: -
V: TRBV18

CDR3: CSARDFRGSSGNTIYF
size: -
V: TRBV20-1

CDR3: CASTTQGALSVEQFF
size: -
V: TRBV12-3/TRBV12-4

CDR3: CASSLAAAAGGGQFF
size: -
V: TRBV12-3/TRBV12-4

CDR3: CASSLDRRNTIYF
size: few
V: TRBV11-2

CDR3: CASSTRQDQETQYF
size: once
V: TRBV9

CDR3: CASSHGTVTPYEQYF
size: -
V: TRBV4-1

CDR3: CSASPDGTHQHF
size: -
V: TRBV20-1

CDR3: CASSMMTGLQSF
size: -
V: TRBV7-2

CDR3: CAWGGTSYEQYF
size: -
V: TRBV30

CDR3: CASSPNTGAGETQYF
size: -
V: TRBV7-2

CDR3: CAWNGGMGLDEQFF
size: -
V: TRBV30

CDR3: CASSPTGAGANYGYTF
size: -
V: TRBV18

CDR3: CASSPGTGTNYGYTF
size: -
V: TRBV18

CDR3: CASSFNPGQGSYEQYF
size: -
V: TRBV5-1

CDR3: CSAGRGDSYGYTF
size: -
V: TRBV20-1

CDR3: CAISPQGKGELFF
size: once
V: TRBV10-3

CDR3: CASSFEGRETQYF
size: -
V: TRBV7-2

CDR3: CASSSFGTLEQFF
size: -
V: TRBV11-2

CDR3: CSGENTEAFF
size: -
V: TRBV29-1